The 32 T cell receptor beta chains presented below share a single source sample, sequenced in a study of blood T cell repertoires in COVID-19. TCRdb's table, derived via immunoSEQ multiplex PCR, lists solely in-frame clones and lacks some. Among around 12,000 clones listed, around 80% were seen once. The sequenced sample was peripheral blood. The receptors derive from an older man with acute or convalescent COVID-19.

The CDR3, as DNA: TGCGCCAGCAGCTTGGGCCCTCGGAATTCACCCCTCCACTTT. This encodes CASSLGPRNSPLHF. The chain carries TRBV5-1 and TRBJ1-6; D is uncertain. V gave up 0 bases and J gave up 7 bases, with 8 bases separating them. CDR1 and CDR2 (germline): SGHRS, YFSETQ. The CDR3 contains 14 residues.

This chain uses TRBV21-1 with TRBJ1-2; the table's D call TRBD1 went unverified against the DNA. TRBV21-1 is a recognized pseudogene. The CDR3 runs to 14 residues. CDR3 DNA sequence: TGTGCCAGCAGCAAAAGGAACAGGAACTATGGCTACACCTTC. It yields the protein CASSKRNRNYGYTF.

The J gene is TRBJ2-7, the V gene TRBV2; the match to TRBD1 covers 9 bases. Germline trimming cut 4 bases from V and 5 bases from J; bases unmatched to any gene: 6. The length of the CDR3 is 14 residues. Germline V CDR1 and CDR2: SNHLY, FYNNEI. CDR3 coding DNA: TGTGCCAGCAGTGCAGACAGGGGGAGAAACGAGCAGTACTTC. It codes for CASSADRGRNEQYF.

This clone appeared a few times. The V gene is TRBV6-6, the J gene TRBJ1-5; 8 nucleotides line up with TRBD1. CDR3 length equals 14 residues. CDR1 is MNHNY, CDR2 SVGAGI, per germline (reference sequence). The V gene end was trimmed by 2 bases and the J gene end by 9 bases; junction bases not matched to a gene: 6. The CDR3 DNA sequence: TGTGCCAGCAGTTACAGACAGGGGAATTGGCCCCAGCATTTT. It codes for CASSYRQGNWPQHF.

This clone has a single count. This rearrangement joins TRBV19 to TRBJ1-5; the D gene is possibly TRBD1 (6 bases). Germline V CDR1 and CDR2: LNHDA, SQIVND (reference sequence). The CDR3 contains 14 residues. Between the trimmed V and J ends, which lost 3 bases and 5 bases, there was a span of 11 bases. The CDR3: CASSIGTIDQPQHF. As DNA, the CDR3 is TGTGCCAGTAGTATTGGGACAATTGATCAGCCCCAGCATTTT. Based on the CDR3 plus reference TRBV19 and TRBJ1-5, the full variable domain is DGGITQSPKYLFRKEGQNVTLSCEQNLNHDAMYWYRQDPGQGLRLIYYSQIVNDFQKGDIAEGYSVSREKKESFPLTVTSAQKNPTAFYLCASSIGTIDQPQHFGDGTRLSIL.

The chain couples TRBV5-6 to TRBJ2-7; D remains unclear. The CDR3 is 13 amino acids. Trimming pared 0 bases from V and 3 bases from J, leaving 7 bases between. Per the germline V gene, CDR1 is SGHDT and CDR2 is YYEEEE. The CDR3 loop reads CASSLGRSYEQYF. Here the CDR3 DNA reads TGTGCCAGCAGCTTGGGACGGAGCTACGAGCAGTACTTC.

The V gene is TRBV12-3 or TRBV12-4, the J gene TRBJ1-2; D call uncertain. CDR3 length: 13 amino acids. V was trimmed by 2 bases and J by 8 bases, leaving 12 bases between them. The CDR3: CASSLSPGNGYTF. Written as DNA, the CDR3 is TGTGCCAGCAGTTTATCTCCCGGGAACGGCTACACCTTC.

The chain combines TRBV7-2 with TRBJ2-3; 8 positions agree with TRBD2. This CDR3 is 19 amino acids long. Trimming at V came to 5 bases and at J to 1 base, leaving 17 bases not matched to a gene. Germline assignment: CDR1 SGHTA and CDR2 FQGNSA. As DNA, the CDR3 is TGTGCCAGCAGCCGGGAGGGGACGAGACAGTTGGGGGGCACAGATACGCAGTATTTT. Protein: CASSREGTRQLGGTDTQYF.

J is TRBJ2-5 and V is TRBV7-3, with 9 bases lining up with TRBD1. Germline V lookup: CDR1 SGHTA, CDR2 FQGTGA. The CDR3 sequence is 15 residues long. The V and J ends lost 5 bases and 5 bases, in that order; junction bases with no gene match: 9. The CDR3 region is CASSRNRGRGETQYF. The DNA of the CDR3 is TGTGCCAGCAGCCGGAACAGGGGGCGCGGTGAGACCCAGTACTTC.

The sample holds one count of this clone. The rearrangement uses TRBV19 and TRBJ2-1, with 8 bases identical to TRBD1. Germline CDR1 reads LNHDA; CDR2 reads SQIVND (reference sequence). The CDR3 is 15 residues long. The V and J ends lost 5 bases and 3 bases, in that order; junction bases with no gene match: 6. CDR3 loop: CASSFRGHGYNEQFF. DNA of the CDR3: TGTGCCAGTAGTTTCAGGGGGCATGGCTACAATGAGCAGTTCTTC.

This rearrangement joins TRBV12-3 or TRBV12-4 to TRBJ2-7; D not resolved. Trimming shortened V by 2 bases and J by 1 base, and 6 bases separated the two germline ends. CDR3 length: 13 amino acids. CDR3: CASSLFPSYEQYF. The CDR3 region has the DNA TGTGCCAGCAGTTTATTCCCATCCTACGAGCAGTACTTC.

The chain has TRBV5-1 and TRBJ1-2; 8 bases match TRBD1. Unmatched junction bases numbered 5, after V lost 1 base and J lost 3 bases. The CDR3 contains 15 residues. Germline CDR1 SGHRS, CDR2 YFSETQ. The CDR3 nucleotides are TGCGCCAGCAGCTTGTCCCTGGGACAGGACTATGGCTACACCTTC. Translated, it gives CASSLSLGQDYGYTF.

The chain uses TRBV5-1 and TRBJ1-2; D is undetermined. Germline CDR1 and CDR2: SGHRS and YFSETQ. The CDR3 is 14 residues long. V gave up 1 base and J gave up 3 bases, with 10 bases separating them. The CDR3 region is CASSLSGIYYGYTF. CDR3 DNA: TGCGCCAGCAGCTTGTCCGGGATTTACTATGGCTACACCTTC.

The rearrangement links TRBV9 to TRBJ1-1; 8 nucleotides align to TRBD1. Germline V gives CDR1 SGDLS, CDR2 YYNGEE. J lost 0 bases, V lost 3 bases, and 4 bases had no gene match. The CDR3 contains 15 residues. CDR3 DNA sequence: TGTGCCAGCAGCGCAACGGGACAGGTGAACACTGAAGCTTTCTTT. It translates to CASSATGQVNTEAFF. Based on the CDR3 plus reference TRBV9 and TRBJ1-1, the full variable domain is DSGVTQTPKHLITATGQRVTLRCSPRSGDLSVYWYQQSLDQGLQFLIQYYNGEERAKGNILERFSAQQFPDLHSELNLSSLELGDSALYFCASSATGQVNTEAFFGQGTRLTVV.

The CDR3 nucleotides are TGCGCCAGCAGCTTACAGGGCCTGGAGCAGTACTTC. Translating it yields CASSLQGLEQYF. The rearrangement uses TRBV5-1 and TRBJ2-7; D might be TRBD1 (6 bases). The germline CDR1 and CDR2 sequences are SGHRS and YFSETQ. V was cut by 2 bases and J by 7 bases, with 10 bases left in between. The CDR3 totals 12 residues.

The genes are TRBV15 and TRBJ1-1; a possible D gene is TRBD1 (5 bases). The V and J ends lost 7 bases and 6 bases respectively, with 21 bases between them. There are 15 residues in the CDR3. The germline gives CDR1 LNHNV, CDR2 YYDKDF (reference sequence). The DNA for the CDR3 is TGTGCCACCAACAATCCGGGACTGATCCCCCCTGAAGCTTTCTTT. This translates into CATNNPGLIPPEAFF. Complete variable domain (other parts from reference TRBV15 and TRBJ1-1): DAMVIQNPRYQVTQFGKPVTLSCSQTLNHNVMYWYQQKSSQAPKLLFHYYDKDFNNEADTPDNFQSRRPNTSFCFLDIRSPGLGDTAMYLCATNNPGLIPPEAFFGQGTRLTVV.

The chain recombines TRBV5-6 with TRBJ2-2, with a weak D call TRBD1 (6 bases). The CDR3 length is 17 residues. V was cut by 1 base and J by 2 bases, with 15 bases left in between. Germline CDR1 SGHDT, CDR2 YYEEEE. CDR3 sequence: CASSLYGLGTNTGELFF. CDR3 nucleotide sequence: TGTGCCAGCAGCTTGTACGGTTTAGGGACAAACACCGGGGAGCTGTTTTTT.

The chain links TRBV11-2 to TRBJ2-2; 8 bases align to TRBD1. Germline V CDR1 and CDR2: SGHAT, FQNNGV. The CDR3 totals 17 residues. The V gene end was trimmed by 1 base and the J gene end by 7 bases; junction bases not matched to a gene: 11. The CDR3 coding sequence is TGTGCCAGCAGCTTAGTAGGGCCAGGGGGCGGAGGCGGGGAGCTGTTTTTT. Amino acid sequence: CASSLVGPGGGGGELFF.

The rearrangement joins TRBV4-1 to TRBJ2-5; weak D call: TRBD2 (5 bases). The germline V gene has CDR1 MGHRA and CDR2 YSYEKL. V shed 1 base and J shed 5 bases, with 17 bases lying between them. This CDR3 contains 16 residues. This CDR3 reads CASSQAQRGDVETQYF. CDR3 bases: TGCGCCAGCAGCCAAGCCCAACGGGGTGATGTGGAGACCCAGTACTTC.

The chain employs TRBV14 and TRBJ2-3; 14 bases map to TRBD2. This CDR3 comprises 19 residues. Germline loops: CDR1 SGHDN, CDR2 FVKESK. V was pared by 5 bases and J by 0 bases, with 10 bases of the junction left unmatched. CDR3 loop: CASSFRTSGGPYSTDTQYF. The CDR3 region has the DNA TGTGCCAGCAGCTTCCGGACTAGCGGGGGGCCTTACAGCACAGATACGCAGTATTTT.

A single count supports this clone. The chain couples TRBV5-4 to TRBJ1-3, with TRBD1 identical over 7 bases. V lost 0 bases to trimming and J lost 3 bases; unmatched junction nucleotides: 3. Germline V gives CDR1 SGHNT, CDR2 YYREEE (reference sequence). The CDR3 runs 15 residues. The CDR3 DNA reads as TGTGCCAGCAGCTTGGGGGGACAGTTTGGAAACACCATATATTTT. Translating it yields CASSLGGQFGNTIYF.

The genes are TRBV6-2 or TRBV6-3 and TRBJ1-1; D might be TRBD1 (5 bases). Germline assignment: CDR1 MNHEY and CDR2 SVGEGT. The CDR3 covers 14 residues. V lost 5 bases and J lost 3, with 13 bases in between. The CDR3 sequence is CASSRDGGDTEAFF. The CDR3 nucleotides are TGTGCCAGCAGTCGGGACGGGGGAGACACTGAAGCTTTCTTT.

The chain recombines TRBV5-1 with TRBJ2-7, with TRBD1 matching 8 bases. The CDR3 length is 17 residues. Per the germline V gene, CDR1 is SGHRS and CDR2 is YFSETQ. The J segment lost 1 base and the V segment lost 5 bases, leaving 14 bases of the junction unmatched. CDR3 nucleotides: TGCGCCAGCAGTTCGAACCCCGGACAGGGATTGTCCTACGAGCAGTACTTC. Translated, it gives CASSSNPGQGLSYEQYF.

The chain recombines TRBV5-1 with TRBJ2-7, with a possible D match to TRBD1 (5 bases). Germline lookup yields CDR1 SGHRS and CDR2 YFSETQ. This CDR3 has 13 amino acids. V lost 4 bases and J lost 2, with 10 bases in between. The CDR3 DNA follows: TGCGCCAGCAGCCTGACAGAGACCTACGAGCAGTACTTC. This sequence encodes CASSLTETYEQYF.

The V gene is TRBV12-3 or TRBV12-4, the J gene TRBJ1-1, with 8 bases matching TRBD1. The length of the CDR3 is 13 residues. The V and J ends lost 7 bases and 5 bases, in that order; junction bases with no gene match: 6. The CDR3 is CASTGGLWTEAFF. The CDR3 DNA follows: TGTGCCAGCACAGGGGGCCTTTGGACTGAAGCTTTCTTT.

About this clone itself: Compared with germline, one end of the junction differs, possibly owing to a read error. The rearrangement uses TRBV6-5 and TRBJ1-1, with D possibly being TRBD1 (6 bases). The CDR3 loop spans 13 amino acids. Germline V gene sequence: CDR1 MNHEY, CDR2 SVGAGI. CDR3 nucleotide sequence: TGTGCCATCAACAAACAGGGATCTACTGTAGCTTTCTTT. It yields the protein CAINKQGSTVAFF.

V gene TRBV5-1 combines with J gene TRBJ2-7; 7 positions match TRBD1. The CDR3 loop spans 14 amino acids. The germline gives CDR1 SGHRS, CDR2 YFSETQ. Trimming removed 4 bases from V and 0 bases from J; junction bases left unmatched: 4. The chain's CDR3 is CASSLRQGSYEQYF. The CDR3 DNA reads TGCGCCAGCAGCCTGAGACAGGGCTCCTACGAGCAGTACTTC.

DNA of the CDR3: TGTGCCATCAGTGAGTCTAGTGGGGGGGAATCACCCCTCCACTTT. Its protein is CAISESSGGESPLHF. The chain links TRBV10-3 to TRBJ1-6; possible D gene TRBD1, 5 bases. This CDR3 contains 15 residues. V was trimmed by 0 bases and J by 10 bases, leaving 13 bases between them. Per the germline V gene, CDR1 is ENHRY and CDR2 is SYGVKD.

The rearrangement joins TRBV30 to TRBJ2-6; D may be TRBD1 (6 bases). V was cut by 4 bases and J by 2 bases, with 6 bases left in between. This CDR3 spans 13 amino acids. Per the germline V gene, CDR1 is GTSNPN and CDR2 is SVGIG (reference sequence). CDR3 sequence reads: CAWTGAGANVLTF. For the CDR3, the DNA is TGTGCCTGGACAGGGGCTGGGGCCAACGTCCTGACTTTC.

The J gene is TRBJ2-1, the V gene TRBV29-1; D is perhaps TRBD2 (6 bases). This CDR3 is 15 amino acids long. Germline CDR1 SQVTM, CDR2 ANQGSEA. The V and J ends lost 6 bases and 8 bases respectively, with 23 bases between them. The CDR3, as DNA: TGCAGCGTACCGGAGTTAAGGGACTTCGATGATGAGCAGTTCTTC. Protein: CSVPELRDFDDEQFF.

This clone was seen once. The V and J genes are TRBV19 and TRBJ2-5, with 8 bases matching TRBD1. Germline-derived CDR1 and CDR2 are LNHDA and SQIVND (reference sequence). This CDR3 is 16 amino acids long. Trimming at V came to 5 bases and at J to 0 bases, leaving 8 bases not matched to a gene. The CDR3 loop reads CASSFDRGQDQETQYF. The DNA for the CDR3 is TGTGCCAGTAGTTTTGACCGGGGACAGGACCAAGAGACCCAGTACTTC.

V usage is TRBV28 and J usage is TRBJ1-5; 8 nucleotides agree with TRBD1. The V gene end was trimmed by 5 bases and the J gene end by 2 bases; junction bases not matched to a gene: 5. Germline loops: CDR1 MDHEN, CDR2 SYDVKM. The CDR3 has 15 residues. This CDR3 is CASSQTGDGNQPQHF. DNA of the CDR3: TGTGCCAGCAGTCAGACAGGGGATGGCAATCAGCCCCAGCATTTT.